A selection of T cell receptor beta chains follows, all from one sample in a study of blood T cell repertoires in COVID-19. This table comes from immunoSEQ multiplex PCR, and its TCRdb copy is limited to in-frame clones, with some not included. Here the sample spans about 480,000 clones, roughly nine tenths being singletons. The sample taken for sequencing was peripheral blood. The source is a man aged 18-30 years with COVID-19, enrolled during active disease. Each CDR3 is given with its conserved first and last residue. D genes are given only for firm matches. Size is stated for part of the rows, as once, few or many counts, or as a class when the clone is expanded.

abundance,len,v_gene,j_gene,d_gene,CDR3aa,CDR3nt
NA,13,TRBV5-4,TRBJ2-1,TRBD1,CASRRDRGDEQFF,TGTGCCAGCAGGAGGGACAGGGGAGATGAGCAGTTCTTC
once,17,TRBV7-8,TRBJ1-4,TRBD1,CASSSRDRGPGEEKLFF,TGTGCCAGCAGCTCCCGGGACAGGGGGCCGGGCGAGGAAAAACTGTTTTTT
NA,15,TRBV29-1,TRBJ2-1,TRBD2,CSAQTSASSYNEQFF,TGCAGCGCCCAGACTAGCGCAAGCTCCTACAATGAGCAGTTCTTC
NA,13,TRBV29-1,TRBJ2-7,NA,CSGGGDTAYEQYF,TGCAGCGGGGGAGGGGACACTGCCTACGAGCAGTACTTC
once,16,TRBV7-9,TRBJ2-3,NA,CASSIDTGTSTDTQYF,TGTGCCAGCAGCATAGATACCGGGACTAGCACAGATACGCAGTATTTT
NA,12,TRBV6-5,TRBJ1-3,NA,CASSQGGNTIYF,TGTGCCAGCAGTCAGGGGGGAAACACCATATATTTT
once,14,TRBV6-4,TRBJ2-3,TRBD2,CASSAGGGTDTQYF,TGTGCCAGCAGCGCGGGCGGGGGGACAGATACGCAGTATTTT
NA,15,TRBV25-1,TRBJ1-1,NA,CASSEWTGMNTEAFF,TGTGCCAGCAGTGAATGGACTGGCATGAACACTGAAGCTTTCTTT
NA,16,TRBV5-5,TRBJ2-3,TRBD2,CASSLGGAGGADTQYF,TGTGCCAGCAGCTTGGGAGGGGCGGGAGGCGCAGATACGCAGTATTTT
few,15,TRBV7-9,TRBJ2-5,TRBD1,CASSLYRGVEETQYF,TGTGCCAGCAGCTTATACAGGGGCGTCGAAGAGACCCAGTACTTC
NA,14,TRBV7-9,TRBJ2-1,TRBD2,CASSPNSGTNEQFF,TGTGCCAGCAGCCCTAACAGCGGGACCAATGAGCAGTTCTTC
NA,19,TRBV7-8,TRBJ2-1,TRBD2,CASSLPGTSVGGFYNEQFF,TGTGCCAGCAGCTTGCCAGGGACTAGCGTGGGGGGGTTTTACAATGAGCAGTTCTTC
NA,13,TRBV24-1,TRBJ2-1,NA,CATSAPGVDEQFF,TGTGCCACCAGTGCCCCGGGGGTCGATGAGCAGTTCTTC
once,16,TRBV15,TRBJ2-2,TRBD2,CATRVGTRMNTGELFF,TGTGCCACCAGGGTCGGGACTAGGATGAACACCGGGGAGCTGTTTTTT
NA,15,TRBV7-9,TRBJ2-7,TRBD1,CASSFSPGQTYEQYF,TGTGCCAGCAGCTTTTCCCCGGGACAGACCTACGAGCAGTACTTC
NA,11,TRBV7-8,TRBJ1-1,TRBD1,CASQGATEAFF,TGTGCCAGCCAGGGGGCCACTGAAGCTTTCTTT
NA,16,TRBV9,TRBJ2-5,NA,CASSVGIGQSEETQYF,TGTGCCAGCAGCGTCGGTATTGGACAGTCGGAGGAGACCCAGTACTTC
NA,15,TRBV6-5,TRBJ1-5,NA,CATSPRQYSNQPQHF,TGTGCCACCTCCCCTAGACAGTATAGCAATCAGCCCCAGCATTTT
few,16,TRBV7-9,TRBJ2-1,TRBD2,CASSTLAGGPNNEQFF,TGTGCCAGCAGCACCTTAGCGGGGGGGCCGAATAATGAGCAGTTCTTC
once,16,TRBV7-8,TRBJ2-7,TRBD1,CASSLSVGGSSYEQYF,TGTGCCAGCAGCCTGAGCGTAGGGGGCAGCTCCTACGAGCAGTACTTC
once,14,TRBV2,TRBJ2-5,NA,CASSEAPRQETQYF,TGTGCCAGCAGTGAAGCGCCGCGGCAAGAGACCCAGTACTTC
NA,15,TRBV10-3,TRBJ2-3,TRBD2,CAINRGGGSTDTQYF,TGTGCCATCAACCGCGGGGGGGGATCCACAGATACGCAGTATTTT
NA,13,TRBV30,TRBJ1-1,TRBD1,CAWSATGDTEAFF,TGTGCCTGGAGTGCTACAGGGGACACTGAAGCTTTCTTT
many,10,TRBV2,TRBJ2-2,NA,CASRQGELFF,TGTGCCAGCAGGCAGGGAGAGCTGTTTTTT
NA,15,TRBV11-2,TRBJ1-3,NA,CASSLAMSSGNTIYF,TGTGCCAGCAGCTTAGCTATGAGCTCTGGAAACACCATATATTTT
NA,16,TRBV28,TRBJ1-5,TRBD1,CASSLNRGYSNQPQHF,TGTGCCAGCAGTTTGAACAGGGGCTATAGCAATCAGCCCCAGCATTTT
NA,12,TRBV2,TRBJ1-3,TRBD1,CASGGGGNTIYF,TGTGCCAGCGGAGGGGGCGGAAACACCATATATTTT
NA,17,TRBV9,TRBJ2-3,TRBD2,CASSVGSVGGNTDTQYF,TGTGCCAGCAGCGTAGGAAGTGTGGGAGGGAACACAGATACGCAGTATTTT
NA,13,TRBV2,TRBJ2-1,TRBD2,CASNPSGRNEQFF,TGTGCCAGCAACCCTAGCGGGAGAAATGAGCAGTTCTTC
NA,15,TRBV27,TRBJ1-1,NA,CASRRGGPMNTEAFF,TGTGCCAGCAGGAGGGGAGGGCCGATGAACACTGAAGCTTTCTTT
NA,15,TRBV2,TRBJ1-6,TRBD1,CASTKEGAGNSPLHF,TGTGCCAGCACGAAGGAGGGGGCAGGGAATTCACCCCTCCACTTT
NA,14,TRBV28,TRBJ2-3,NA,CASSGLFFADTQYF,TGTGCCAGCAGTGGACTTTTCTTTGCAGATACGCAGTATTTT
NA,13,TRBV2,TRBJ1-1,NA,CASIMLTGTEAFF,TGTGCCAGCATCATGCTGACGGGGACTGAAGCTTTCTTT
NA,14,TRBV10-1,TRBJ2-1,TRBD2,CASSAGGGYSEQFF,TGCGCCAGCAGTGCCGGCGGGGGGTATAGTGAGCAGTTCTTC
NA,17,TRBV7-9,TRBJ2-3,NA,CASSLGWRVLTTDTQYF,TGTGCCAGCAGCTTAGGATGGCGGGTTCTTACCACAGATACGCAGTATTTT
NA,12,TRBV28,TRBJ2-1,NA,CASSLAKNEQFF,TGTGCCAGCAGCCTAGCGAAGAATGAGCAGTTCTTC
once,15,TRBV10-1,TRBJ2-7,NA,CASSESSSKADEQYF,TGCGCCAGCAGTGAGTCTAGTAGCAAAGCCGACGAGCAGTACTTC
NA,12,TRBV6-5,TRBJ1-2,TRBD1,CASSGGPYGYTF,TGTGCCAGCTCAGGGGGGCCCTATGGCTACACCTTC
NA,13,TRBV3-1/TRBV3-2,TRBJ1-1,NA,CASSQLSYTEAFF,TGTGCCAGCAGCCAATTGTCCTACACTGAAGCTTTCTTT
NA,15,TRBV14,TRBJ1-2,NA,CASSSYVGAYYGYTF,TGTGCCAGCAGCAGCTACGTTGGGGCCTACTATGGCTACACCTTC
NA,19,TRBV12-5,TRBJ2-6,NA,CASGLVPSVSISGANVLTF,TGTGCTAGTGGTTTGGTACCGTCAGTTTCGATCTCTGGGGCCAACGTCCTGACTTTC
NA,16,TRBV6-1,TRBJ2-2,NA,CASSVPGAGNTGELFF,TGTGCCAGCAGTGTCCCAGGGGCCGGGAACACCGGGGAGCTGTTTTTT
NA,14,TRBV9,TRBJ2-1,NA,CASSVMGVEDEQFF,TGTGCCAGCAGCGTAATGGGAGTGGAGGATGAGCAGTTCTTC
NA,15,TRBV10-1,TRBJ1-1,NA,CASSESGGMNTEAFF,TGCGCCAGCAGTGAGTCAGGAGGGATGAACACTGAAGCTTTCTTT
NA,12,TRBV19,TRBJ1-5,NA,CATSGYNQPQHF,TGTGCCACCTCAGGATACAATCAGCCCCAGCATTTT
NA,14,TRBV19,TRBJ2-7,TRBD1,CASRPDRVAYEQYF,TGTGCCAGTAGACCCGACAGGGTAGCCTACGAGCAGTACTTC
NA,15,TRBV19,TRBJ2-2,NA,CASSFIGGNTGELFF,TGTGCCAGTAGTTTTATCGGTGGGAACACCGGGGAGCTGTTTTTT
NA,14,TRBV6-6,TRBJ2-1,TRBD1,CASSRQGGSNEQFF,TGTGCCAGCAGCAGACAGGGTGGGAGCAATGAGCAGTTCTTC
NA,16,TRBV10-3,TRBJ2-1,TRBD2,CAISESSAGANNEQFF,TGTGCCATCAGTGAGTCTTCAGCGGGGGCTAACAATGAGCAGTTCTTC
NA,15,TRBV5-4,TRBJ1-6,TRBD1,CASSFNRDRDTPLHF,TGTGCCAGCAGCTTTAACCGGGACAGGGACACACCCCTCCACTTT
NA,13,TRBV2,TRBJ1-1,TRBD1,CATRQGRDTEAFF,TGTGCCACTAGACAGGGAAGGGACACTGAAGCTTTCTTT
NA,13,TRBV14,TRBJ2-7,NA,CASSQDEKNEQYF,TGTGCCAGCAGCCAAGATGAGAAGAACGAGCAGTACTTC
once,14,TRBV5-1,TRBJ2-7,TRBD1,CASSFTQGPYEQYF,TGCGCCAGCAGCTTCACACAGGGGCCGTACGAGCAGTACTTC
few,14,TRBV6-5,TRBJ1-5,NA,CASKQGGGNQPQHF,TGTGCCAGCAAGCAGGGTGGGGGCAATCAGCCCCAGCATTTT
NA,17,TRBV11-3,TRBJ2-1,NA,CASSLDPPKSSYNEQFF,TGTGCCAGCAGCTTAGACCCTCCCAAGAGCTCCTACAATGAGCAGTTCTTC
NA,11,TRBV11-3,TRBJ2-1,NA,CASSPGDEQFF,TGTGCCAGCAGCCCCGGGGATGAGCAGTTCTTC
NA,16,TRBV28,TRBJ2-5,TRBD1,CASRLSAGTGQETQYF,TGTGCCAGCAGATTATCCGCCGGGACAGGGCAAGAGACCCAGTACTTC
NA,15,TRBV27,TRBJ2-7,NA,CASSWAGIVAYEQYF,TGTGCCAGCAGTTGGGCGGGGATTGTCGCCTACGAGCAGTACTTC
NA,14,TRBV4-1,TRBJ1-1,NA,CASSQVQATTEAFF,TGCGCCAGCAGCCAAGTTCAGGCGACCACTGAAGCTTTCTTT